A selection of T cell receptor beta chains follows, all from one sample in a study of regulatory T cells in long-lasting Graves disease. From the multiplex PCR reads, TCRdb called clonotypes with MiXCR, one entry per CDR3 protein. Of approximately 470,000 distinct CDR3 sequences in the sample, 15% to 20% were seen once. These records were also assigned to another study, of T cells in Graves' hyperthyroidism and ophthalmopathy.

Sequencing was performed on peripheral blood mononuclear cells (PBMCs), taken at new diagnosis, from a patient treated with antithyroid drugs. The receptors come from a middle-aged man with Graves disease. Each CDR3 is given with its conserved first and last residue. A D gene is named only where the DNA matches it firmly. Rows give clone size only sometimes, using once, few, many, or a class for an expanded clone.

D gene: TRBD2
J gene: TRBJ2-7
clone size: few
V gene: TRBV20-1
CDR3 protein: CSARVISSGSYPYEQYF
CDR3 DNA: TGCAGTGCTAGAGTAATCTCTAGCGGGAGTTACCCCTACGAGCAGTACTTC

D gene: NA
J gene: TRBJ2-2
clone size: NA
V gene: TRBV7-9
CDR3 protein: CASSFGESGELFF
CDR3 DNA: TGTGCCAGCAGCTTCGGGGAGTCCGGGGAGCTGTTTTTT

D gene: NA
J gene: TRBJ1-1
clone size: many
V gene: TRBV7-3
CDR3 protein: CASSWTAETEAFF
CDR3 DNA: TGTGCCAGCAGCTGGACAGCGGAGACTGAAGCTTTCTTT

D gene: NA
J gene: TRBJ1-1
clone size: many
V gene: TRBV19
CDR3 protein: CASSIAGGRGTEAFF
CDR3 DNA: TGTGCCAGTAGTATAGCGGGGGGGCGCGGCACTGAAGCTTTCTTT

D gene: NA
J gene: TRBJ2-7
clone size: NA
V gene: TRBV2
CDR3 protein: CASSEVWGEQYF
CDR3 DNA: TGTGCCAGCAGTGAGGTGTGGGGCGAGCAGTACTTC

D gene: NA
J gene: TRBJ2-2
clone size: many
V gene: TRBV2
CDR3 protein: CASSGSGDTGELFF
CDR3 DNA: TGTGCCAGCAGTGGCTCTGGGGACACCGGGGAGCTGTTTTTT

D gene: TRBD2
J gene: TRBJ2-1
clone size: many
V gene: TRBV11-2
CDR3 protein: CASSPTSGSRNEQFF
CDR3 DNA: TGTGCCAGCAGCCCAACTAGCGGGAGTCGGAATGAGCAGTTCTTC

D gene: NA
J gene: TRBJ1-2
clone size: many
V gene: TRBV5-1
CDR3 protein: CASSKDYGYTF
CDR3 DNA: TGCGCCAGCAGCAAGGACTATGGCTACACCTTC

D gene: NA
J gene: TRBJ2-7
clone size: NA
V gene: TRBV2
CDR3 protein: CASNSRSSYEQYF
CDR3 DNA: TGTGCCAGCAATTCCAGGAGCTCCTACGAGCAGTACTTC

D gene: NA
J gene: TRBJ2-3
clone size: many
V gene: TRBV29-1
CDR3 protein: CSVSGTDTQYF
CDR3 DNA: TGCAGCGTTTCTGGCACAGATACGCAGTATTTT

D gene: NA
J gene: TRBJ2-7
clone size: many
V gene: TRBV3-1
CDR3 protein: CASTAGRAYEQYF
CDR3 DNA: TGTGCGAGCACGGCAGGACGGGCGTACGAGCAGTACTTC

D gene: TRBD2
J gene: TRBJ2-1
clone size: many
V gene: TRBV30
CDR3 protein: CAWSVRGRAEGEQFF
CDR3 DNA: TGTGCCTGGAGTGTTCGCGGGAGGGCCGAGGGTGAGCAGTTCTTC

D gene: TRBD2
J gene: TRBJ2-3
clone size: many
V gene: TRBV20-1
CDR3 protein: CSASGTSGSTDTQYF
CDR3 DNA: TGCAGTGCTAGCGGGACTAGCGGTAGCACAGATACGCAGTATTTT

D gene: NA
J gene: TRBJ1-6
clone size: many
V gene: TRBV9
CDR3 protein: CASSVAGTAVSPLHF
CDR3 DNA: TGTGCCAGCAGCGTAGCTGGGACGGCCGTTTCACCCCTCCACTTT

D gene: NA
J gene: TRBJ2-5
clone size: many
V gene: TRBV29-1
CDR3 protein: CSVPPAGIGAQETQYF
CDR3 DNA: TGCAGCGTGCCACCGGCGGGGATCGGGGCACAAGAGACCCAGTACTTC